Included here is one T cell receptor (beta chain) sequence, with context. Its antigen is undetermined. Germline loops: CDR1 SGHDT, CDR2 YYEEEE. The CDR3 length is 15 residues. The V end was cut by 4 bases, the J end by 9 bases, with 17 bases between. The data were taken from a study of CD8+CD57+ T cells in acquired aplastic anemia. Across the study: Sorted CD4+ and CD8+ cells gave a mean 3.2 ug DNA, range 0.2 to 27.4 ug. Study results and limitations: Patients had twenty-nine CD8+ CDR3 sequences in common with controls (the shared set).

The TCR beta profiling, which covered VDJ combination and CDR3 sequence, was carried out using genomic DNA as the template. TCRdb fed the reads into MiXCR, producing one record per CDR3 protein. The table shows about 190,000 distinct CDR3 sequences, with less than 65% occurring only once. The sequenced material came from sorted CD4+, CD8+, or CD8+CD57+ T cells (not recorded which) from PBMCs. This sequence joins TRBV5-6 and TRBJ1-6, with unresolved D. This clonotype was sampled from a human donor with severe aplastic anemia or a healthy control (not recorded which). CDR3 in DNA: TGTGCCAGCAGCCGACCGGCAGTAACAAGTTCACCCCTCCACTTT. This gives the protein CASSRPAVTSSPLHF.